These 7 T cell receptor beta chains were sequenced from one sample in a study of control samples from healthy donors and cancer patients. This table comes from immunoSEQ multiplex PCR, and its TCRdb copy is limited to in-frame clones, with some not included. The table has approximately 140,000 clones, 75% to 90% seen once. The material sequenced was blood. All receptors derive from a woman aged 25 to 39 in good health.

This clone has just a few counts. CDR3 sequence: CASSSSSIGLWGNEQFF. CDR3 sequence (DNA): TGTGCCAGCAGCTCCTCCTCTATTGGCCTTTGGGGCAATGAGCAGTTCTTC. J is TRBJ2-1 and V is TRBV11-2; the D is unclear. Germline CDR1 SGHAT, CDR2 FQNNGV. The CDR3 covers 17 residues. V was pared by 4 bases and J by 6 bases, with 22 bases between.

The rearrangement joins TRBV25-1 to TRBJ1-1; TRBD1 might be the D (6 bases). Per germline, CDR1 MGHDK and CDR2 SYGVNS. This CDR3 has 14 residues. V lost 7 bases and J lost 1, with 13 bases in between. This CDR3 reads CASTKTGGNTEAFF. The CDR3 coding sequence is TGTGCCAGCACAAAGACAGGAGGGAACACTGAAGCTTTCTTT.

This CDR3 reads CASSSPTLRPEQFF. The CDR3, as DNA: TGTGCCAGCAGTTCCCCTACACTACGCCCCGAGCAGTTCTTC. This chain uses TRBV27 with TRBJ2-1; D unresolved. Germline CDR1 and CDR2: MNHEY and SMNVEV (reference sequence). The CDR3 is 14 residues long. V was pared by 4 bases and J by 10 bases, with 17 bases between.

This clone occurred a few times. The J gene is TRBJ2-1, the V gene TRBV7-2; D not certain. The CDR3 runs to 15 residues. Trimming left V 4 bases short and J 2 bases short, with 12 bases between. Looked up from germline, CDR1 is SGHTA and CDR2 is FQGNSA. The CDR3 spells CASSSSRSPYNEQFF. CDR3 DNA sequence: TGTGCCAGCAGCTCCAGCAGGTCCCCCTACAATGAGCAGTTCTTC. Supplemented by reference TRBV7-2 and TRBJ2-1, the full variable domain reads GAGVSQSPSNKVTEKGKDVELRCDPISGHTALYWYRQSLGQGLEFLIYFQGNSAPDKSGLPSDRFSAERTGGSVSTLTIQRTQQEDSAVYLCASSSSRSPYNEQFFGPGTRLTVL.

The rearrangement links TRBV7-2 to TRBJ2-2; 8 bases are a match to TRBD2. Trimming at V came to 3 bases and at J to 6 bases, leaving 9 bases not matched to a gene. Germline V lookup: CDR1 SGHTA, CDR2 FQGNSA. The CDR3 spans 16 residues. CDR3 DNA sequence: TGTGCCAGCAGCTTCGCGGGGGGCGGGTTGTCCGGGGAGCTGTTTTTT. This gives the protein CASSFAGGGLSGELFF.

This chain links TRBV28 with TRBJ2-3, with D perhaps matching TRBD2 (6 bases). Per the germline V gene, CDR1 is MDHEN and CDR2 is SYDVKM. The CDR3 runs to 13 residues. V lost 10 bases to trimming and J lost 3 bases, with 14 bases between them. The chain's CDR3 is CATARDSTDTQYF. CDR3 sequence (DNA): TGTGCCACCGCCCGGGACTCTACAGATACGCAGTATTTT.

The chain employs TRBV7-6 and TRBJ2-3, with D perhaps TRBD1 or TRBD2 (5 bases each). The CDR3 totals 16 residues. V shed 0 bases and J shed 5 bases, with 15 bases lying between them. CDR1 and CDR2 from the germline V gene are SGHVS and FNYEAQ. The CDR3: CASSLAEGLGGDTQYF. CDR3 nucleotides: TGTGCCAGCAGCTTAGCCGAAGGACTTGGGGGAGATACGCAGTATTTT.